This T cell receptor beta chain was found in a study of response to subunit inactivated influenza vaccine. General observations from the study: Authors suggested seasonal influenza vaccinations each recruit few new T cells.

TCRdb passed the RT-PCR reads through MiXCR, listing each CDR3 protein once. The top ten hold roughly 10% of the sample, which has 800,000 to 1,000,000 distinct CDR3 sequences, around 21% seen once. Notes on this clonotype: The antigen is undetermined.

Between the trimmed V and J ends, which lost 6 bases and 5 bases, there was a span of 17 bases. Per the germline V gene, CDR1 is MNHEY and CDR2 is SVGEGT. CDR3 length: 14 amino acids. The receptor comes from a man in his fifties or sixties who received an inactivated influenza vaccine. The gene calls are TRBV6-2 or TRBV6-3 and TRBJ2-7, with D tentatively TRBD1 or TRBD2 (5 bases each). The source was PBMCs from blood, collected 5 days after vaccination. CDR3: CASSRHQGAHEQYF. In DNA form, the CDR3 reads TGTGCCAGCAGCAGACACCAGGGAGCCCACGAGCAGTACTTC.